The 29 T cell receptor beta chains presented below share a single source sample, sequenced in a study of T cell clonotyping in hematopoietic cell transplantation. The time point is: recipient sample about 28 days before transplant, after cytoreduction. Libraries were prepared by immunoSEQ multiplex PCR; TCRdb keeps only in-frame clonotypes and omits some of them. Among about 13,000 clones listed, approximately 80% were seen once. The sample here was peripheral blood mononuclear cells, taken before stem cell transplant. The receptors were sampled from a man aged 60 to 69 with acute myeloid leukemia. Some clones in this sample may be carry-over from other donors' samples.

This chain links TRBV7-7 with TRBJ2-5; D unresolved. CDR1 is SSHAT, CDR2 FNYEAQ, per germline (reference sequence). The CDR3 runs to 14 residues. V dropped 6 bases and J dropped 5 bases, with 16 bases sitting between them. CDR3 in amino acids: CASRQLGTRETQYF. Written as DNA, the CDR3 is TGTGCCAGCAGACAACTCGGAACCAGGGAGACCCAGTACTTC.

The chain combines TRBV11-3 with TRBJ2-2, with D unclear. The CDR3 is 13 residues long. Germline V gives CDR1 SGHNT, CDR2 YENEEA. V was shortened by 4 bases and J by 6 bases, with 9 bases between the two germline ends. The CDR3 coding sequence is TGTGCCAGCAGCTCAGTGGGTGCCGGGGAGCTGTTTTTT. This encodes CASSSVGAGELFF.

This chain uses TRBV6-4 with TRBJ1-5; D call uncertain. The CDR3 covers 15 residues. Trimming removed 3 bases from V and 0 bases from J, with 9 bases in between. Germline V gene sequence: CDR1 MRHNA, CDR2 SNTAGT. The CDR3 DNA reads TGTGCCAGCAGTGAGTCGCCATATAGCAATCAGCCCCAGCATTTT. This encodes CASSESPYSNQPQHF.

The CDR3 DNA sequence: TGTGCCAGTAGTAGGGGACAGAACACCGGGGAGCTGTTTTTT. Amino acids: CASSRGQNTGELFF. This chain uses TRBV19 with TRBJ2-2; TRBD1 might be the D (6 bases). Trimming removed 4 bases at V and 1 base at J, with 7 bases between. The germline gives CDR1 LNHDA, CDR2 SQIVND (reference sequence). This CDR3 spans 14 amino acids.

This chain uses TRBV11-2 with TRBJ1-1; 7 bases map to TRBD1. The CDR3 loop spans 13 amino acids. Germline CDR1 reads SGHAT; CDR2 reads FQNNGV. The J segment lost 9 bases and the V segment lost 4 bases, leaving 8 bases of the junction unmatched. The CDR3 DNA follows: TGTGCCAGCAGCTCCCGACAGGGTCGGAAAGCTTTCTTT. It is translated as CASSSRQGRKAFF.

The rearrangement links TRBV6-5 to TRBJ1-1; D is unresolved. Germline V gene sequence: CDR1 MNHEY, CDR2 SVGAGI. This CDR3 contains 13 residues. Between the trimmed V and J ends, which lost 6 bases and 8 bases, there was a span of 16 bases. The CDR3 DNA reads TGTGCCAGCAGAACCTCCGGGAAAGGGGAAGCTTTCTTT. Protein: CASRTSGKGEAFF.

The chain couples TRBV4-2 to TRBJ2-2, with 7 bases that match TRBD1. Trimming took 2 bases from V and 4 from J; bases not matched to a gene: 4. Germline CDR1 LGHNA, CDR2 YNFKEQ. The CDR3 has 15 residues. The CDR3 loop is CASSQWTGLTGELFF. As DNA, the CDR3 is TGTGCCAGCAGCCAATGGACAGGTCTCACCGGGGAGCTGTTTTTT.

The chain joins TRBV7-2 to TRBJ1-3; no clear D. The germline CDR1 and CDR2 sequences are SGHTA and FQGNSA. The V gene lost 6 bases and the J gene lost 4 bases, with 16 bases spanning the gap. The CDR3 totals 15 residues. CDR3 residues: CASSSGRYRGNTIYF. The CDR3 coding sequence is TGTGCCAGCAGTAGCGGACGTTATAGAGGAAACACCATATATTTT.

J is TRBJ2-7 and V is TRBV19; weak D call: TRBD1 (5 bases). Germline-derived CDR1 and CDR2 are LNHDA and SQIVND (reference sequence). There are 14 residues in the CDR3. Trimming stripped 4 bases from V and 4 bases from J, with 14 bases between. The chain's CDR3 is CASSNRQIPYEQYF. In DNA form, the CDR3 reads TGTGCCAGTAGTAACCGACAGATACCGTACGAGCAGTACTTC.

The chain carries TRBV29-1 and TRBJ2-1; D unclear. CDR1 is SQVTM, CDR2 ANQGSEA, per germline. The CDR3 extends over 14 amino acids. With 6 bases removed from V and 2 bases from J, the gap between germline ends came to 14 bases. The CDR3 here is CSVLETVTYNEQFF. The CDR3 DNA reads TGCAGCGTCCTCGAGACGGTCACCTACAATGAGCAGTTCTTC.

The J gene is TRBJ1-1, the V gene TRBV7-2; D uncertain. Germline CDR1 SGHTA, CDR2 FQGNSA. This CDR3 has 15 residues. The V gene lost 6 bases and the J gene lost 5 bases, with 19 bases spanning the gap. The CDR3 sequence: CASRSHITVGTEAFF. The CDR3 region has the DNA TGTGCCAGCAGATCCCATATTACAGTCGGGACTGAAGCTTTCTTT. The full variable domain, with the rest looked up from reference TRBV7-2 and TRBJ1-1, is GAGVSQSPSNKVTEKGKDVELRCDPISGHTALYWYRQSLGQGLEFLIYFQGNSAPDKSGLPSDRFSAERTGGSVSTLTIQRTQQEDSAVYLCASRSHITVGTEAFFGQGTRLTVV.

This chain connects TRBV5-1 to TRBJ2-5, with 10 nucleotides matching TRBD1. CDR1 and CDR2 (germline): SGHRS, YFSETQ. Trimming cost V 4 bases and J 3 bases; bases outside gene matches: 6. This CDR3 has 15 amino acids. The CDR3 reads CASSIQGTGEETQYF. The DNA of the CDR3 is TGCGCCAGCAGCATCCAAGGGACAGGGGAAGAGACCCAGTACTTC.

This clone was found once. The rearrangement joins TRBV7-9 to TRBJ2-7, with D tentatively TRBD1 or TRBD2 (5 bases each). V lost 5 bases and J lost 4, with 12 bases in between. This CDR3 contains 13 residues. Germline CDR1 is SEHNR and CDR2 is FQNEAQ (reference sequence). The CDR3 protein is CASSPGTSYEQYF. In DNA form, the CDR3 reads TGTGCCAGCAGCCCCGGGACCTCGTACGAGCAGTACTTC.

V and J are TRBV5-1 and TRBJ2-2, with a weak D call TRBD1 (5 bases). Germline V gene lookup returns CDR1 SGHRS and CDR2 YFSETQ. Trimming cost V 0 bases and J 4 bases, with 13 bases left between them. The length of the CDR3 is 16 residues. The CDR3 DNA is TGCGCCAGCAGCTTGGCGCCAGGGTCGGGCACCGGGGAGCTGTTTTTT. Its protein is CASSLAPGSGTGELFF.

This clone has a single count. The rearrangement uses TRBV30 and TRBJ1-3; no reliable D call. Trimming took off 0 bases at V and 4 bases at J, with 7 bases between the two ends. The germline V gene encodes CDR1 GTSNPN and CDR2 SVGIG (reference sequence). This CDR3 is built from 13 residues. The CDR3 DNA sequence: TGTGCCTGGAGTGTAAAAGAGGGAAACACCATATATTTT. It yields the protein CAWSVKEGNTIYF.

The chain carries TRBV7-8 and TRBJ2-1, with 11 positions matching TRBD2. The germline V gene has CDR1 SGHVS and CDR2 FQNEAQ. The CDR3 contains 16 residues. With 3 bases clipped from V and 3 bases from J, the junction kept 4 bases outside the gene matches. Written as DNA, the CDR3 is TGTGCCAGCAGCTTTAGCGGGGGGGCCGGCTACAATGAGCAGTTCTTC. Encoded protein: CASSFSGGAGYNEQFF.

The chain recombines TRBV6-4 with TRBJ2-7; D gene ambiguous. This CDR3 comprises 13 residues. V lost 3 bases, J lost 3 bases, and 9 bases lay in between. Germline CDR1 reads MRHNA; CDR2 reads SNTAGT. This CDR3 is CASSEGPSYEQYF. The CDR3 DNA reads as TGTGCCAGCAGTGAAGGACCGAGCTACGAGCAGTACTTC.

The count of this clone is one. The chain recombines TRBV29-1 with TRBJ1-2, with 10 bases that match TRBD1. The ends lost 3 bases at V and 3 bases at J; junction bases unmatched: 4. This CDR3 is 14 amino acids long. In germline, CDR1 is SQVTM, CDR2 ANQGSEA. The CDR3 region is CSVDETGGDYGYTF. Written as DNA, the CDR3 is TGCAGCGTTGACGAGACAGGGGGCGACTATGGCTACACCTTC.

The genes are TRBV7-8 and TRBJ1-2; 10 positions match TRBD1. V lost 5 bases, J lost 8 bases, and 5 bases stayed unmatched. Germline V gene lookup returns CDR1 SGHVS and CDR2 FQNEAQ. The CDR3 spans 13 residues. The CDR3 is CASSRQGAKGYTF. The CDR3 DNA reads TGTGCCAGCAGCCGACAGGGGGCAAAAGGCTACACCTTC.

V and J are TRBV6-5 and TRBJ2-5; 8 bases align to TRBD2. The germline V gene encodes CDR1 MNHEY and CDR2 SVGAGI. Germline trimming cut 8 bases from V and 9 bases from J; bases unmatched to any gene: 14. This CDR3 contains 14 residues. The CDR3 reads CASRDGGATGAQYF. CDR3 nucleotide sequence: TGTGCCAGCCGGGACGGGGGGGCCACCGGGGCCCAGTACTTC.

V usage is TRBV10-3 and J usage is TRBJ1-2; unclear D gene. Germline CDR1 is ENHRY and CDR2 is SYGVKD. The CDR3 has 14 residues. With 0 bases removed from V and 1 base from J, the gap between germline ends came to 6 bases. The CDR3 nucleotides read TGTGCCATCAGTGAGTCCGTGAGTAACTATGGCTACACCTTC. It encodes CAISESVSNYGYTF.

The V and J genes are TRBV30 and TRBJ1-2; D remains ambiguous. V shed 8 bases and J shed 4 bases, with 17 bases lying between them. Germline V lookup: CDR1 GTSNPN, CDR2 SVGIG (reference sequence). CDR3 length: 13 residues. CDR3 protein: CAGGGSSFYGYTF. The CDR3 DNA sequence: TGTGCCGGAGGAGGAAGCTCCTTCTATGGCTACACCTTC. Looking up the rest from reference TRBV30 and TRBJ1-2 gives the full variable domain: SQTIHQWPATLVQPVGSPLSLECTVEGTSNPNLYWYRQAAGRGLQLLFYSVGIGQISSEVPQNLSASRPQDRQFILSSKKLLLSDSGFYLCAGGGSSFYGYTFGSGTRLTVV.

The chain is built from TRBV19 and TRBJ1-2, with 7 bases aligning to TRBD1. Germline V gene lookup returns CDR1 LNHDA and CDR2 SQIVND (reference sequence). The trim removed 4 bases at V and 0 bases at J, leaving 11 bases unmatched. The length of the CDR3 is 17 residues. In nucleotides, the CDR3 is TGTGCCAGTAGTAAATCCGGGACAGAGAAATCTAACTATGGCTACACCTTC. It specifies CASSKSGTEKSNYGYTF.

The V gene is TRBV27, the J gene TRBJ1-2; 9 bases line up with TRBD1. The germline V gene encodes CDR1 MNHEY and CDR2 SMNVEV (reference sequence). Trimming cost V 5 bases and J 6 bases; bases outside gene matches: 4. CDR3 length equals 13 residues. The DNA for the CDR3 is TGTGCCAGCAGTCTCGGGACAGGGAATGGCTACACCTTC. Amino acids: CASSLGTGNGYTF.

The chain couples TRBV7-9 to TRBJ1-1, with D perhaps matching TRBD1 (6 bases). The V end was cut by 2 bases, the J end by 1 base, with 11 bases between. The CDR3 consists of 15 residues. The germline CDR1 and CDR2 sequences are SEHNR and FQNEAQ (reference sequence). CDR3 amino acids: CASSLTRTENTEAFF. Here the CDR3 DNA reads TGTGCCAGCAGCTTAACTCGGACAGAGAACACTGAAGCTTTCTTT.

This clone was observed a single time. The rearrangement uses TRBV5-5 and TRBJ1-4; unclear D gene. Germline V gene lookup returns CDR1 SGHKS and CDR2 YYEKEE (reference sequence). The germline V and J ends were trimmed by 2 bases and 0 bases, with 14 bases remaining between them. The CDR3 covers 17 residues. CDR3 loop: CASSLGPASATNEKLFF. The CDR3 bases are TGTGCCAGCAGCTTAGGCCCGGCCAGCGCAACTAATGAAAAACTGTTTTTT. Looking up the rest from reference TRBV5-5 and TRBJ1-4 gives the full variable domain: DAGVTQSPTHLIKTRGQQVTLRCSPISGHKSVSWYQQVLGQGPQFIFQYYEKEERGRGNFPDRFSARQFPNYSSELNVNALLLGDSALYLCASSLGPASATNEKLFFGSGTQLSVL.

The V and J genes are TRBV18 and TRBJ1-6, with a tentative D call TRBD1 (6 bases). This CDR3 region has 17 residues. The germline V and J ends were trimmed by 4 bases and 5 bases, with 18 bases remaining between them. Germline CDR1 reads KGHSH; CDR2 reads LQKENI. CDR3: CASSLFSTGTNNSPLHF. The CDR3 nucleotides read TGTGCCAGCTCACTGTTTTCCACCGGGACAAATAATTCACCCCTCCACTTT. The variable domain in full, completed from reference TRBV18 and TRBJ1-6, reads NAGVMQNPRHLVRRRGQEARLRCSPMKGHSHVYWYRQLPEEGLKFMVYLQKENIIDESGMPKERFSAEFPKEGPSILRIQQVVRGDSAAYFCASSLFSTGTNNSPLHFGNGTRLTVT.

This chain joins TRBV6-4 and TRBJ1-1; D is possibly TRBD1 (6 bases). CDR3 length equals 12 residues. From germline, CDR1 is MRHNA and CDR2 SNTAGT. The V end lost 6 bases, the J end lost 7 bases, and 12 bases lay between the germline ends. The CDR3 DNA follows: TGTGCCAGCAGACGTACGGACAGTGAAGCTTTCTTT. This gives the protein CASRRTDSEAFF.

The rearrangement joins TRBV30 to TRBJ2-1; weak D call: TRBD2 (6 bases). Between the trimmed V and J ends, which lost 1 base and 8 bases, there was a span of 21 bases. CDR1 and CDR2 from the germline V gene are GTSNPN and SVGIG (reference sequence). The CDR3 covers 16 residues. The CDR3 nucleotides are TGTGCCTGGAGTGATGAGGGACGGGGGATAGCGGATGAGCAGTTCTTC. This encodes CAWSDEGRGIADEQFF.